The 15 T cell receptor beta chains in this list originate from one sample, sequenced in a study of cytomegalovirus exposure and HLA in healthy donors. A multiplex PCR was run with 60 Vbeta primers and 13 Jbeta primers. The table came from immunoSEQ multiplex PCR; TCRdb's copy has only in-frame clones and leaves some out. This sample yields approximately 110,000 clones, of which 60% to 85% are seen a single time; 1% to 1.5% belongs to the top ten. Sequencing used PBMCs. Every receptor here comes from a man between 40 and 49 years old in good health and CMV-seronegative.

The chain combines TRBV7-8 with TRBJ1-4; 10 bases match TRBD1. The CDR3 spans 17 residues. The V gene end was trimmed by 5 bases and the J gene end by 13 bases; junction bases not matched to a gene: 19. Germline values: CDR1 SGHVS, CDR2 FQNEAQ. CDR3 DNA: TGTGCCAGCAGCCCAGGGGTGACAGGGGGCGCCGGGAGGGGACTGTTTTTT. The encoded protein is CASSPGVTGGAGRGLFF. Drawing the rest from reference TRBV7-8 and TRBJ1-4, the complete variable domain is GAGVSQSPRYKVAKRGQDVALRCDPISGHVSLFWYQQALGQGPEFLTYFQNEAQLDKSGLPSDRFFAERPEGSVSTLKIQRTQQEDSAVYLCASSPGVTGGAGRGLFFGSGTQLSVL.

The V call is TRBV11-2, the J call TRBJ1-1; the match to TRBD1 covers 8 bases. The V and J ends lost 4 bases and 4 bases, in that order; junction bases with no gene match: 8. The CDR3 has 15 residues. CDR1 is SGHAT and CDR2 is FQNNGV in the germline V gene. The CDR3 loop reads CASSSTDRVGTEAFF. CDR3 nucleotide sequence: TGTGCCAGCAGCTCCACGGACAGGGTCGGCACTGAAGCTTTCTTT.

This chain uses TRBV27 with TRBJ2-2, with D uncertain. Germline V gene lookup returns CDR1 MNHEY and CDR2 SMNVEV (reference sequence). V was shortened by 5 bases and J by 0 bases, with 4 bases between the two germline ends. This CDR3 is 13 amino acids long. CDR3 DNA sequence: TGTGCCAGCAGTCCCGCGAACACCGGGGAGCTGTTTTTT. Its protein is CASSPANTGELFF.

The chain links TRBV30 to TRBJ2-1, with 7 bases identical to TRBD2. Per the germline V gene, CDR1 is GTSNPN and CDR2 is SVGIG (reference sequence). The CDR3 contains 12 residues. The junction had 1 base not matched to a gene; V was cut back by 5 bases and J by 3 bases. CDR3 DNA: TGTGCCTGGCGGGACTACTACAATGAGCAGTTCTTC. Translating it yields CAWRDYYNEQFF.

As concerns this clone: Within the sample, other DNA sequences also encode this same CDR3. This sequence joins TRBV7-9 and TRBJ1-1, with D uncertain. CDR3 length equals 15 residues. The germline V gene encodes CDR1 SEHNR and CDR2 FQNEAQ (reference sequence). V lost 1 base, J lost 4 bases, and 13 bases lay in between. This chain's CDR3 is CASSLVLGRATEAFF. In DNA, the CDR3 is TGTGCCAGCAGCTTAGTTCTAGGGAGGGCCACTGAAGCTTTCTTT.

CDR3 in amino acids: CASSYSSGSSGNTIYF. In DNA form, the CDR3 reads TGTGCCAGCAGTTACTCTTCGGGGAGTTCTGGAAACACCATATATTTT. The chain links TRBV6-6 to TRBJ1-3; no reliable D call. V lost 0 bases and J lost 1, with 10 bases in between. This CDR3 spans 16 amino acids. CDR1 is MNHNY, CDR2 SVGAGI, per germline (reference sequence).

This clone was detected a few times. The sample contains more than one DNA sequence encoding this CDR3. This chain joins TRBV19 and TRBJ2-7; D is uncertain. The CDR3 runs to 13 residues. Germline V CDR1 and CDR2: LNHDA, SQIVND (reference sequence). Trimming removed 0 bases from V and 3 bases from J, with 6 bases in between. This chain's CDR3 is CASSIDGGYEQYF. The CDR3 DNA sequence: TGTGCCAGTAGTATAGATGGCGGCTACGAGCAGTACTTC.

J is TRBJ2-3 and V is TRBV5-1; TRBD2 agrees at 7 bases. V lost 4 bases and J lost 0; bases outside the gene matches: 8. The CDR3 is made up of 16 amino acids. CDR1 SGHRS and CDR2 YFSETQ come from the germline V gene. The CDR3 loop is CASSLPAGVSTDTQYF. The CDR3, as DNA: TGCGCCAGCAGCCTGCCGGCGGGAGTTAGCACAGATACGCAGTATTTT.

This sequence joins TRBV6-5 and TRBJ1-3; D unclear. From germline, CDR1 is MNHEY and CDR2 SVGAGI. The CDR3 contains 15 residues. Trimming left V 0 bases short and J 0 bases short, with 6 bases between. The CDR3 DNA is TGTGCCAGCAGTTACTCTTCTCCCTCTGGAAACACCATATATTTT. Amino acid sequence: CASSYSSPSGNTIYF.

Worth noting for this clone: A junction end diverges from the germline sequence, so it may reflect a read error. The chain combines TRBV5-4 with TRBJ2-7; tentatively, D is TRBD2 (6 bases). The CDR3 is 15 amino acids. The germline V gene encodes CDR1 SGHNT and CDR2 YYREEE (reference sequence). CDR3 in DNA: TGTGCCGGCAGCTCCCGGGACTGGAGCTCCTACGAGCAGTACTTC. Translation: CAGSSRDWSSYEQYF.

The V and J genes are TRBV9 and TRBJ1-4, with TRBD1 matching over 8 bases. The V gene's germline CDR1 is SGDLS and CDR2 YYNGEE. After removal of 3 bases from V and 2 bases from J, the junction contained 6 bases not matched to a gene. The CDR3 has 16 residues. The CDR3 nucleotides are TGTGCCAGCAGCGCCCGACAGGGGATGACTAATGAAAAACTGTTTTTT. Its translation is CASSARQGMTNEKLFF.

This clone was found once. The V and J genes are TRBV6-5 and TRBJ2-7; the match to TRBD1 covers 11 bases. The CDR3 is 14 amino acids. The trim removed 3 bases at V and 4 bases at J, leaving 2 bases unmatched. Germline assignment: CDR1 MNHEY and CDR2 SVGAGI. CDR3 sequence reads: CASSYGTGGYEQYF. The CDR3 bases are TGTGCCAGCAGTTATGGGACAGGGGGTTACGAGCAGTACTTC.

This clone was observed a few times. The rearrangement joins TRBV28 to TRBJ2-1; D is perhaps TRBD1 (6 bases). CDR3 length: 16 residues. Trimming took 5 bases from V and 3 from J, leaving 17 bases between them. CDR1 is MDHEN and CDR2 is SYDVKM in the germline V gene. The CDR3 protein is CASSPGPRGFYNEQFF. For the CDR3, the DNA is TGTGCCAGCAGTCCCGGACCGAGGGGGTTCTACAATGAGCAGTTCTTC.

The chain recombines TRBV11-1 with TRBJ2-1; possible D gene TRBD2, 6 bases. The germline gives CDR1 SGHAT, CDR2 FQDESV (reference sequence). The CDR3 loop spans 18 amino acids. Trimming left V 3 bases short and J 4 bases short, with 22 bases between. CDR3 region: CASSLDLGGFAGYNEQFF. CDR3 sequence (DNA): TGTGCCAGCAGCTTGGACCTTGGGGGGTTCGCGGGGTACAATGAGCAGTTCTTC. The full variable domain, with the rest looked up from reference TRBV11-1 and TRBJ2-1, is EAEVAQSPRYKITEKSQAVAFWCDPISGHATLYWYRQILGQGPELLVQFQDESVVDDSQLPKDRFSAERLKGVDSTLKIQPAELGDSAMYLCASSLDLGGFAGYNEQFFGPGTRLTVL.

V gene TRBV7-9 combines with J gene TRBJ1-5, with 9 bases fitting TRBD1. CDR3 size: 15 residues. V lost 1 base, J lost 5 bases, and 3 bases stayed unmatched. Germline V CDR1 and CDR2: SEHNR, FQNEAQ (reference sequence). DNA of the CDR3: TGTGCCAGCAGCTTAGGGACAGGGGCCCATCAGCCCCAGCATTTT. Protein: CASSLGTGAHQPQHF.